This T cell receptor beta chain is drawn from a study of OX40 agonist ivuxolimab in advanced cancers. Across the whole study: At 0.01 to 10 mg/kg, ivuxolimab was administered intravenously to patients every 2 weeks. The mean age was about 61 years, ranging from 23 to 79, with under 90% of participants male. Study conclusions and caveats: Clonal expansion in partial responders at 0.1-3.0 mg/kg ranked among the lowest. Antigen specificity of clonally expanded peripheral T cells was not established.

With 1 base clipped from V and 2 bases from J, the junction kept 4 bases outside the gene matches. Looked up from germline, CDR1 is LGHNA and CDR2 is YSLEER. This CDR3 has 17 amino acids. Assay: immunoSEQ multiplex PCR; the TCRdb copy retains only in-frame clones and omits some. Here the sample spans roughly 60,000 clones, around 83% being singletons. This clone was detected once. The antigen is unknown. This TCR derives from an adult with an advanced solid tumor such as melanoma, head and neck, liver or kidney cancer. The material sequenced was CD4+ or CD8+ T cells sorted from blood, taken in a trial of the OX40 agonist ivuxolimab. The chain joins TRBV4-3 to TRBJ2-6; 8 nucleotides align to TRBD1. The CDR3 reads CASSQGTGLTGANVLTF. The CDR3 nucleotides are TGCGCCAGCAGCCAAGGGACAGGGCTGACTGGGGCCAACGTCCTGACTTTC.